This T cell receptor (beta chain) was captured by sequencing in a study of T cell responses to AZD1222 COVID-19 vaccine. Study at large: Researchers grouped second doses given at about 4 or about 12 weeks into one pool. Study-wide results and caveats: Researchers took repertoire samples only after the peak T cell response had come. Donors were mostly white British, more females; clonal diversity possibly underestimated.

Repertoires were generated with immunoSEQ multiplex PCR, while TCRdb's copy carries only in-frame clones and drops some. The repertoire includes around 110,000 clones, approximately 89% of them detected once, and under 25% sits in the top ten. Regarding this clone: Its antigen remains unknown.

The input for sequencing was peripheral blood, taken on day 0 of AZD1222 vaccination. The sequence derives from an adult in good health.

CDR3 in amino acids: CASTPGLRGDTDTQYF. CDR3 bases: TGTGCCAGTACCCCGGGATTGAGGGGGGACACAGATACGCAGTATTTT. The J gene is TRBJ2-3, the V gene TRBV5-5; D may match TRBD1 or TRBD2 (6 bases each). Trimming took off 8 bases at V and 2 bases at J, with 21 bases between the two ends. This CDR3 has 16 residues. From germline, CDR1 is SGHKS and CDR2 YYEKEE (reference sequence). The whole variable domain, remainder taken from reference TRBV5-5 and TRBJ2-3, is DAGVTQSPTHLIKTRGQQVTLRCSPISGHKSVSWYQQVLGQGPQFIFQYYEKEERGRGNFPDRFSARQFPNYSSELNVNALLLGDSALYLCASTPGLRGDTDTQYFGPGTRLTVL.